The T cell receptor beta chain described here comes from a study of CD4+ T cells in melanoma. Study-level points and caveats: Neoantigen-specific CD4+ T cells in melanoma reportedly had diverse differentiation states.

Germline CDR1 and CDR2: SGDLS and YYNGEE. The CDR3 is made up of 13 amino acids. Trimming removed 3 bases from V and 8 bases from J, with 13 bases in between. This clone was detected a few times. Its specificity is unknown. Data came from immunoSEQ multiplex PCR; TCRdb stores just in-frame clones and leaves some out. The table records 13,000 or so clones, approximately 62% of them present only once. Sequencing was done on a sample of cells from a culture (not recorded whether cultured in vitro). The rearrangement joins TRBV9 to TRBJ2-3; D ambiguous. The sequence derives from a human donor with melanoma. The CDR3 DNA reads as TGTGCCAGCAGCGAGATCTCGGGTTTTACGCAGTATTTT. Its translation is CASSEISGFTQYF.